This passage covers 28 T cell receptor beta chains from one sample sequenced in a study of beta chain features in type 1 diabetes. Reverse transcription of all isolated RNA meant that expressed TCRB transcripts were sequenced. Generated by immunoSEQ multiplex PCR, the TCRdb table keeps only in-frame clones and is missing some. The table has about 220,000 clones, approximately 10% seen once. Sequencing used central memory CD4+ T cells from blood. The receptors derive from a man in his late teens or twenties in good health.

Only a few counts were recorded for this clone. The rearrangement links TRBV10-3 to TRBJ2-1; TRBD2 matches at 11 bases. Unmatched junction bases numbered 4, after V lost 3 bases and J lost 6 bases. This CDR3 region has 15 residues. Germline CDR1 and CDR2: ENHRY and SYGVKD. The CDR3: CAISDSGRAVNEQFF. CDR3 DNA: TGTGCCATCAGTGATAGCGGGAGGGCCGTCAATGAGCAGTTCTTC.

The chain links TRBV7-2 to TRBJ2-2; no definite D call. CDR3 size: 13 residues. From germline, CDR1 is SGHTA and CDR2 FQGNSA. With 2 bases removed from V and 3 bases from J, the gap between germline ends came to 4 bases. DNA for the CDR3: TGTGCCAGCAGCTTATGGGACACCGGGGAGCTGTTTTTT. It yields the protein CASSLWDTGELFF. Based on the CDR3 plus reference TRBV7-2 and TRBJ2-2, the full variable domain is GAGVSQSPSNKVTEKGKDVELRCDPISGHTALYWYRQSLGQGLEFLIYFQGNSAPDKSGLPSDRFSAERTGGSVSTLTIQRTQQEDSAVYLCASSLWDTGELFFGEGSRLTVL.

This clone was counted many times. V gene TRBV18 combines with J gene TRBJ2-1; D remains unclear. V lost 3 bases, J lost 7 bases, and 10 bases lay in between. The CDR3 sequence is 13 residues long. In germline, CDR1 is KGHSH, CDR2 LQKENI. The CDR3 nucleotides are TGTGCCAGCTCACCCGGCCTTATGAATGAGCAGTTCTTC. Its translation is CASSPGLMNEQFF.

As to this clone: The sample has other DNA sequences that encode this CDR3 too. The chain couples TRBV7-2 to TRBJ2-3, with TRBD1 matching 7 bases. The CDR3 consists of 16 residues. V shed 5 bases, J shed 0 bases, and the junction held 8 bases outside the gene matches. The germline CDR1 and CDR2 sequences are SGHTA and FQGNSA. CDR3 bases: TGTGCCAGCAGCCCGACGGGGACAGCTAGCACAGATACGCAGTATTTT. Its protein product is CASSPTGTASTDTQYF.

For this clone: This specimen includes other DNA sequences encoding the same CDR3. The J gene is TRBJ2-7, the V gene TRBV9; maybe TRBD2 (5 bases). Germline V gene sequence: CDR1 SGDLS, CDR2 YYNGEE. CDR3 length equals 14 residues. V shed 4 bases and J shed 0 bases, with 11 bases lying between them. CDR3 DNA sequence: TGTGCCAGCAGCCCCCGGGGAAGCTCCTACGAGCAGTACTTC. Its protein is CASSPRGSSYEQYF.

This clone has just a few counts. The CDR3 is CASSYSSGANVLTF. As DNA, the CDR3 is TGTGCCAGCTCTTATTCCTCTGGGGCCAACGTCCTGACTTTC. The chain recombines TRBV6-1 with TRBJ2-6; D gene ambiguous. CDR1 is MNHNS and CDR2 is SASEGT in the germline V gene. The CDR3 loop spans 14 amino acids. V was cut by 8 bases and J by 0 bases, with 8 bases left in between.

This rearrangement joins TRBV5-1 to TRBJ2-3, with a possible D match to TRBD1 (6 bases). This CDR3 spans 14 amino acids. Germline V gene lookup returns CDR1 SGHRS and CDR2 YFSETQ. V was cut by 0 bases and J by 2 bases, with 7 bases left in between. The CDR3 DNA is TGCGCCAGCAGCTTGGGGGGACACACAGATACGCAGTATTTT. It encodes CASSLGGHTDTQYF.

The gene calls are TRBV6-4 and TRBJ1-5, with TRBD1 as a possible D gene (6 bases). The CDR3 is made up of 16 amino acids. Germline assignment: CDR1 MRHNA and CDR2 SNTAGT. With 6 bases removed from V and 5 bases from J, the gap between germline ends came to 20 bases. CDR3 nucleotides: TGTGCCAGCAGAGCTAGGACAGCCGCATACTATCAGCCCCAGCATTTT. Translated, it gives CASRARTAAYYQPQHF.

The chain employs TRBV28 and TRBJ2-5, with a possible D match to TRBD2 (6 bases). Germline V gives CDR1 MDHEN, CDR2 SYDVKM. Trimming cost V 8 bases and J 2 bases, with 15 bases left between them. The CDR3 covers 14 residues. The CDR3 protein is CASRPAGTQETQYF. Written as DNA, the CDR3 is TGTGCCAGCCGCCCCGCGGGGACTCAAGAGACCCAGTACTTC.

This clone was seen more than once but under ten times. V gene TRBV4-2 combines with J gene TRBJ2-2, with TRBD2 matching 7 bases. Trimming at V came to 0 bases and at J to 5 bases, leaving 6 bases not matched to a gene. The CDR3 is made up of 16 amino acids. Germline V lookup: CDR1 LGHNA, CDR2 YNFKEQ. In DNA, the CDR3 is TGTGCCAGCAGCCAAGAAGGGAGGGCGCGGACCGGGGAGCTGTTTTTT. It is translated as CASSQEGRARTGELFF.

The chain has TRBV5-4 and TRBJ2-7; 8 positions match TRBD1. Trimming removed 4 bases from V and 0 bases from J; junction bases left unmatched: 3. This CDR3 has 14 residues. From germline, CDR1 is SGHNT and CDR2 YYREEE (reference sequence). The CDR3 DNA sequence: TGTGCCAGCAGCCGTGACAGGGGCTCCTACGAGCAGTACTTC. This gives the protein CASSRDRGSYEQYF.

The CDR3 loop is CSVVSSGTRYEQYF. CDR3 nucleotides: TGCAGCGTTGTATCTAGCGGGACCCGTTACGAGCAGTACTTC. The rearrangement links TRBV29-1 to TRBJ2-7; 9 nucleotides agree with TRBD2. The CDR3 runs 14 residues. The trim removed 4 bases at V and 4 bases at J, leaving 8 bases unmatched. Germline V gene data show CDR1 as SQVTM and CDR2 as ANQGSEA.

The rearrangement uses TRBV6-1 and TRBJ1-1, with a weak D call TRBD1 (5 bases). The CDR3 sequence is 13 residues long. Germline CDR1 MNHNS, CDR2 SASEGT. V shed 2 bases and J shed 9 bases, with 13 bases lying between them. CDR3 coding DNA: TGTGCCAGCAGTGAACGTGGGGCTCTCAAAGCTTTCTTT. The encoded protein is CASSERGALKAFF.

In the case of this clone: Relative to the germline gene, one junction end is altered; a read error may explain this. The chain uses TRBV4-3 and TRBJ2-7; D not certain. Germline loops: CDR1 LGHNA, CDR2 YSLEER. The CDR3 consists of 9 residues. CDR3 sequence reads: CAPALGLDF. As DNA, the CDR3 is TGCGCCCCCGCGTTGGGGTTGGACTTC.

This clone was counted a few times. The chain combines TRBV30 with TRBJ1-5, with D perhaps TRBD1 (6 bases). CDR3 size: 13 residues. V lost 5 bases, J lost 6 bases, and 14 bases lay in between. Germline lookup yields CDR1 GTSNPN and CDR2 SVGIG (reference sequence). The CDR3 spells CAWGRGSGQPQHF. Written as DNA, the CDR3 is TGTGCCTGGGGCAGGGGAAGCGGTCAGCCCCAGCATTTT.

The chain links TRBV7-2 to TRBJ2-7, with D perhaps TRBD1 (6 bases). The CDR3 totals 15 residues. Germline lookup yields CDR1 SGHTA and CDR2 FQGNSA. Trimming pared 1 base from V and 2 bases from J, leaving 12 bases between. CDR3 DNA: TGTGCCAGCAGCTTAGGCCAAAACAGGGCCTACGAGCAGTACTTC. Protein sequence: CASSLGQNRAYEQYF. Full variable domain (remainder filled in from reference TRBV7-2 and TRBJ2-7): GAGVSQSPSNKVTEKGKDVELRCDPISGHTALYWYRQSLGQGLEFLIYFQGNSAPDKSGLPSDRFSAERTGGSVSTLTIQRTQQEDSAVYLCASSLGQNRAYEQYFGPGTRLTVT.

The rearrangement uses TRBV11-2 and TRBJ2-5; tentatively, D is TRBD1 or TRBD2 (6 bases each). The germline V gene encodes CDR1 SGHAT and CDR2 FQNNGV. V dropped 4 bases and J dropped 5 bases, with 23 bases sitting between them. The CDR3 covers 17 residues. The CDR3 protein is CASSYIGGRAAGETQYF. The CDR3 DNA reads as TGTGCCAGCAGCTACATCGGGGGCCGGGCGGCCGGGGAGACCCAGTACTTC.

This clone came up a few times. The CDR3 spells CASSPGGAGSSYNEQFF. DNA for the CDR3: TGTGCCAGCAGCCCCGGGGGAGCGGGCAGCTCCTACAATGAGCAGTTCTTC. The chain links TRBV7-2 to TRBJ2-1, with D perhaps matching TRBD2 (6 bases). The CDR3 consists of 17 residues. The V end lost 5 bases, the J end lost 0 bases, and 17 bases lay between the germline ends. Looked up from germline, CDR1 is SGHTA and CDR2 is FQGNSA.

The chain has TRBV5-1 and TRBJ2-7; perhaps TRBD2 as D (6 bases). Germline values: CDR1 SGHRS, CDR2 YFSETQ. The length of the CDR3 is 14 residues. V shed 0 bases and J shed 4 bases, with 11 bases lying between them. DNA for the CDR3: TGCGCCAGCAGCTTGGTGGACGGAGGGTACGAGCAGTACTTC. Its translation is CASSLVDGGYEQYF.

This chain connects TRBV5-1 to TRBJ2-7; TRBD1 matches 8 bases. J lost 3 bases, V lost 3 bases, and 8 bases had no gene match. The CDR3 length is 15 residues. The germline V gene has CDR1 SGHRS and CDR2 YFSETQ. This chain's CDR3 is CASSSSGTGLYEQYF. In nucleotides, the CDR3 is TGCGCCAGCAGCTCATCCGGGACAGGCCTCTACGAGCAGTACTTC.

The gene calls are TRBV5-4 and TRBJ2-1, with TRBD2 matching over 7 bases. Germline-derived CDR1 and CDR2 are SGHNT and YYREEE (reference sequence). The trim removed 3 bases at V and 0 bases at J, leaving 9 bases unmatched. CDR3 size: 17 residues. Here the CDR3 DNA reads TGTGCCAGCAGCTCGGGGGGTAGCGATCCCTCCTACAATGAGCAGTTCTTC. It specifies CASSSGGSDPSYNEQFF.

This clone occurred a few times. The genes are TRBV30 and TRBJ2-7, with TRBD1 matching 9 bases. There are 13 residues in the CDR3. Per the germline V gene, CDR1 is GTSNPN and CDR2 is SVGIG (reference sequence). Trimming cost V 4 bases and J 6 bases; bases outside gene matches: 7. The CDR3: CAWKGTGYSEQYF. The CDR3 region has the DNA TGTGCCTGGAAAGGGACAGGGTATAGCGAGCAGTACTTC.

The chain joins TRBV30 to TRBJ1-2, with 11 bases fitting TRBD1. CDR1 and CDR2 (germline): GTSNPN, SVGIG (reference sequence). The CDR3 length is 19 residues. The ends lost 0 bases at V and 4 bases at J; junction bases unmatched: 16. CDR3 in DNA: TGTGCCTGGAGTGTTAAGGACAGGGGGCTGGTCTATGGGTTCTATGGCTACACCTTC. It specifies CAWSVKDRGLVYGFYGYTF.

This clone has more than one count but fewer than ten. This chain connects TRBV5-1 to TRBJ2-3; D unclear. V was shortened by 2 bases and J by 0 bases, with 7 bases between the two germline ends. There are 14 residues in the CDR3. Germline values: CDR1 SGHRS, CDR2 YFSETQ. CDR3 nucleotide sequence: TGCGCCAGCAGCTTATTCTCAAGCACAGATACGCAGTATTTT. This gives the protein CASSLFSSTDTQYF.

The V gene is TRBV5-4, the J gene TRBJ2-7; TRBD1 might be the D (5 bases). The V end was cut by 1 base, the J end by 5 bases, with 10 bases between. In germline, CDR1 is SGHNT, CDR2 YYREEE (reference sequence). There are 13 residues in the CDR3. For the CDR3, the DNA is TGTGCCAGCAGCTTGAACAGGAAAGACGAGCAGTACTTC. Its protein is CASSLNRKDEQYF.

The rearrangement joins TRBV9 to TRBJ2-5, with 8 bases identical to TRBD2. Germline assignment: CDR1 SGDLS and CDR2 YYNGEE. The ends lost 0 bases at V and 5 bases at J; junction bases unmatched: 6. This CDR3 region has 15 residues. CDR3 loop: CASSVGTSIGETQYF. The DNA for the CDR3 is TGTGCCAGCAGCGTAGGGACTAGCATCGGGGAGACCCAGTACTTC.

The chain couples TRBV14 to TRBJ1-2, with a possible D match to TRBD1 (6 bases). This CDR3 region has 15 residues. V was cut by 4 bases and J by 4 bases, with 16 bases left in between. CDR1 is SGHDN, CDR2 FVKESK, per germline. CDR3 residues: CASSPMGGQLYGYTF. CDR3 DNA: TGTGCCAGCAGCCCTATGGGGGGGCAGCTCTATGGCTACACCTTC.

This clone was found a few times. The chain employs TRBV5-4 and TRBJ1-2; a weak D match, TRBD1 (6 bases). Germline-derived CDR1 and CDR2 are SGHNT and YYREEE (reference sequence). V lost 4 bases to trimming and J lost 8 bases, with 15 bases between them. The CDR3 has 13 amino acids. The chain's CDR3 is CASSVQGFGGYTF. The CDR3 DNA reads as TGTGCCAGCAGCGTACAGGGATTTGGCGGCTACACCTTC.